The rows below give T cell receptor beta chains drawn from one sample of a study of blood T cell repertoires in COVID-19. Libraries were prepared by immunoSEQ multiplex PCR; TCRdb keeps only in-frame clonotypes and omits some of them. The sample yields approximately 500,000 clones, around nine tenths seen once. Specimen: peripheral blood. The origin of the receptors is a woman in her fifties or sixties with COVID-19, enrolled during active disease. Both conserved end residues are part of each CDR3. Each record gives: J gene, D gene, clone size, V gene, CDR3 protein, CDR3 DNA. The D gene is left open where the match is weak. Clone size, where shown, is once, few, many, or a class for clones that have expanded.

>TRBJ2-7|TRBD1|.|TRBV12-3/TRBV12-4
CASSSDREHEQYF
TGTGCCAGCAGTTCGGACAGGGAACACGAGCAGTACTTC
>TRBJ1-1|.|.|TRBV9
CASSPTGTSGAFF
TGTGCCAGCAGCCCCACCGGGACAAGCGGAGCTTTCTTT
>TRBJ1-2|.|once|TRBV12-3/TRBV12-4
CASTLEGVYDYTF
TGTGCCAGCACCCTTGAGGGGGTATATGACTACACCTTC
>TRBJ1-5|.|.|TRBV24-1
CATSEGQGRFQPQHF
TGTGCCACCAGTGAGGGGCAGGGTCGTTTCCAGCCCCAGCATTTT
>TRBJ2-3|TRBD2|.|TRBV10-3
CAISELGAGGDLASTDTQYF
TGTGCCATCAGTGAGTTGGGAGCGGGGGGAGACTTAGCTAGCACAGATACGCAGTATTTT
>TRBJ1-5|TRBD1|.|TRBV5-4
CASSVDRGNQPQHF
TGTGCCAGCAGTGTGGACAGGGGTAATCAGCCCCAGCATTTT
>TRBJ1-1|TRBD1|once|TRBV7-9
CASSWDRGTSEAFF
TGTGCCAGCAGCTGGGACAGGGGGACGAGTGAAGCTTTCTTT
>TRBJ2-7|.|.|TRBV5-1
CASSLGLREIFYEQYF
TGCGCCAGCAGCTTGGGACTGAGAGAAATTTTTTACGAGCAGTACTTC
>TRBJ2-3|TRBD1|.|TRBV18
CASSPIKWDRGITDTQYF
TGTGCCAGCTCACCTATCAAATGGGACAGGGGGATAACAGATACGCAGTATTTT
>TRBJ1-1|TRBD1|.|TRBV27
CASRQGGNPEAFF
TGTGCCAGCAGACAGGGGGGGAACCCTGAAGCTTTCTTT